These 30 T cell receptor beta chains came from one sample sequenced in a study of T cells expressing NK-cell markers. TCRdb reprocessed the 5' RACE reads, with one entry per CDR3 protein and no DNA. Across hundreds of distinct CDR3 sequences, the top ten clones capture roughly 76% of the sample. The specimen was blood T cells: a sorted CD56 or NKG2C T cell subset, CD4+ or CD8+ T cells, or bulk PBMC T cells (not recorded which). The origin of the receptors is a woman between 18 and 70 years old in good health.

Its frequency marks this clonotype as medium-sized (0.01 to 0.1%). The CDR3 reads CASSTGTGGFIGDYEQYF. This chain uses TRBV5-1 with TRBJ2-7; TCRdb gives TRBD1 as the D gene, but with no DNA this cannot be confirmed. This CDR3 is 18 amino acids long. In germline, CDR1 is SGHRS, CDR2 YFSETQ.

In terms of frequency, this clonotype is medium-sized. The CDR3 sequence: CASSLLPLAAGGYEQFF. The V call is TRBV7-6, the J call TRBJ2-1; TCRdb's D call of TRBD2 is untestable without DNA. CDR3 length: 17 residues. In germline, CDR1 is SGHVS, CDR2 FNYEAQ.

Judged by frequency, this clonotype is medium-sized (0.01 to 0.1%). The genes are TRBV12-3 or TRBV12-4 and TRBJ1-2; the D call from TCRdb, TRBD1, cannot be confirmed without DNA. The length of the CDR3 is 14 residues. The CDR3 sequence is CASSDRGVNYGYTF.

This clonotype is identified as medium-sized (0.01 to 0.1%) from frequency. The V call is TRBV5-6, the J call TRBJ1-2. This CDR3 region has 13 residues. Germline V CDR1 and CDR2: SGHDT, YYEEEE. Here the CDR3 reads CASSLGGGYGYTF.

Judged by frequency, this clonotype is medium-sized. The chain joins TRBV6-1 to TRBJ2-1; without DNA, the TCRdb call of TRBD1 cannot be checked. CDR3 length equals 14 residues. Germline V CDR1 and CDR2: MNHNS, SASEGT. The CDR3 is CASQGAGGGNEQFF.

This clonotype ranks as medium-sized in terms of frequency. The chain joins TRBV28 to TRBJ2-4; without DNA, the TCRdb call of TRBD1 cannot be checked. The CDR3 totals 19 residues. The germline V gene has CDR1 MDHEN and CDR2 SYDVKM. The CDR3 is CASRSLTDRGIIAKNIQYF.

This clonotype is medium-sized by frequency. V is TRBV6-5 and J is TRBJ2-1; the TRBD1 assignment by TCRdb is unverifiable without DNA. CDR3 size: 18 residues. The germline V gene has CDR1 MNHEY and CDR2 SVGAGI. The CDR3 loop is CASSYGGGGDSSYNEQFF.

This clonotype ranks as medium-sized in terms of frequency. This chain links TRBV7-2 with TRBJ1-5. Germline CDR1 SGHTA, CDR2 FQGNSA. The CDR3 sequence is 15 residues long. CDR3 sequence: CASSLAHYSNQPQHF.

This clonotype ranks as large in terms of frequency. This chain joins TRBV5-1 and TRBJ1-1; TCRdb lists TRBD1, though no DNA is available to test this call. The CDR3 spans 15 residues. Per the germline V gene, CDR1 is SGHRS and CDR2 is YFSETQ. CDR3 loop: CASSLVGWEGTEAFF.

This clonotype is deemed medium-sized (0.01 to 0.1%) by its frequency. J is TRBJ2-7 and V is TRBV20-1; the TRBD2 assignment by TCRdb is unverifiable without DNA. Looked up from germline, CDR1 is DFQATT and CDR2 is SNEGSKA (reference sequence). The CDR3 extends over 15 amino acids. CDR3 residues: CSATKFQREGPGQYF.

This clonotype is labeled medium-sized based on frequency. The chain uses TRBV4-1 and TRBJ2-1; TCRdb reports TRBD2, a call that lacks DNA to check it against. This CDR3 comprises 15 residues. Germline CDR1 is MGHRA and CDR2 is YSYEKL. The CDR3 protein is CASSQRAGGPSEQFF.

Considering frequency, this clonotype is medium-sized (0.01 to 0.1%). The V call is TRBV20-1, the J call TRBJ2-3; TCRdb's assignment of TRBD2 cannot be checked, as there is no DNA. The CDR3 is made up of 16 amino acids. The germline V gene has CDR1 DFQATT and CDR2 SNEGSKA (reference sequence). The CDR3: CSARSEFRLAGYTQYF.

By frequency, this clonotype registers large. This rearrangement joins TRBV4-1 to TRBJ2-7; the D gene TCRdb calls, TRBD1, cannot be checked with no DNA. Looked up from germline, CDR1 is MGHRA and CDR2 is YSYEKL. The CDR3 runs 16 residues. The CDR3 spells CASSQEWGASSYEQYF.

Measured by frequency, this clonotype is medium-sized. V and J are TRBV28 and TRBJ2-7; TCRdb's D call of TRBD2 is untestable without DNA. Germline V gene lookup returns CDR1 MDHEN and CDR2 SYDVKM. This CDR3 region has 19 residues. This chain's CDR3 is CASSFRPRLDIFNSYEQYF.

Considering frequency, this clonotype is hyperexpanded. The V call is TRBV20-1, the J call TRBJ1-1; the TCRdb call, TRBD1, lacks DNA for checking. The CDR3 totals 16 residues. The germline CDR1 and CDR2 sequences are DFQATT and SNEGSKA (reference sequence). The CDR3 sequence is CSARWEPPFMNTEAFF.

The rearrangement links TRBV18 to TRBJ2-6. Per the germline V gene, CDR1 is KGHSH and CDR2 is LQKENI. The CDR3 covers 18 residues. The CDR3 reads CASSPPGIRVSGANVLTF.

This clonotype is identified as medium-sized from frequency. The chain has TRBV5-1 and TRBJ2-2; there is no DNA to check the TCRdb D call of TRBD1. The CDR3 sequence is 17 residues long. Germline values: CDR1 SGHRS, CDR2 YFSETQ. CDR3 loop: CASSLGPGQANTGELFF.

This clonotype shows up as medium-sized (0.01 to 0.1%) by frequency. CDR3 sequence reads: CASSRDRATGELFF. The gene calls are TRBV4-1 and TRBJ2-2; without DNA, the TCRdb call of TRBD1 cannot be checked. The CDR3 spans 14 residues. Germline loops: CDR1 MGHRA, CDR2 YSYEKL.

This rearrangement joins TRBV4-1 to TRBJ2-3; absent DNA, TCRdb's TRBD2 call cannot be checked. The CDR3 contains 17 residues. The germline gives CDR1 MGHRA, CDR2 YSYEKL. This CDR3 reads CASSQDTWGWALDTQYF.

This chain joins TRBV6-2 or TRBV6-3 and TRBJ1-2. The length of the CDR3 is 11 residues. CDR1 and CDR2 (germline): MNHEY, SVGEGT. CDR3 in amino acids: CASSYGYGYTF.

Judged by frequency, this clonotype is medium-sized. The chain links TRBV27 to TRBJ1-2; lacking DNA, the TRBD1 call made by TCRdb goes unchecked. The CDR3 runs 13 residues. CDR1 is MNHEY, CDR2 SMNVEV, per germline (reference sequence). The CDR3 is CASSLEQGSGYTF.

According to its frequency, this clonotype is medium-sized. V is TRBV20-1 and J is TRBJ2-1. From germline, CDR1 is DFQATT and CDR2 SNEGSKA (reference sequence). This CDR3 contains 13 residues. The CDR3 sequence: CSARPEDYNEQFF.

By frequency, this clonotype is medium-sized. The CDR3 spells CASRGQVRNTGELFF. The V call is TRBV3-1, the J call TRBJ2-2; the TRBD1 assignment by TCRdb is unverifiable without DNA. Germline assignment: CDR1 LGHDT and CDR2 YNNKEL (reference sequence). The CDR3 is 15 amino acids.

The chain is built from TRBV6-1 and TRBJ2-3; the D gene TCRdb calls, TRBD2, cannot be checked with no DNA. In germline, CDR1 is MNHNS, CDR2 SASEGT. The CDR3 length is 17 residues. CDR3 sequence: CASSETSGRAWVDTQYF.

This clonotype is medium-sized (0.01 to 0.1%) by frequency. The chain uses TRBV20-1 and TRBJ2-3. The CDR3 sequence is 11 residues long. Germline V gene lookup returns CDR1 DFQATT and CDR2 SNEGSKA (reference sequence). This CDR3 reads CSAREKGTQYF.

This clonotype is deemed large by its frequency. The V gene is TRBV5-1, the J gene TRBJ2-1; TCRdb designates TRBD2, a call that cannot be tested without DNA. Germline loops: CDR1 SGHRS, CDR2 YFSETQ. The CDR3 contains 16 residues. CDR3: CASRIIGGGRGDEQFF.

This clonotype ranks as large in terms of frequency. The chain links TRBV28 to TRBJ2-7; lacking DNA, the TRBD2 call made by TCRdb goes unchecked. The CDR3 runs to 15 residues. Per the germline V gene, CDR1 is MDHEN and CDR2 is SYDVKM. The CDR3 sequence is CASSGTSLGAYEQYF.

This clonotype is deemed medium-sized by its frequency. The genes are TRBV5-1 and TRBJ2-2; TCRdb's D gene call, TRBD1, goes unchecked for lack of DNA. CDR1 and CDR2 from the germline V gene are SGHRS and YFSETQ. CDR3 size: 14 residues. CDR3 sequence reads: CASSPGGADGELFF.

This clonotype is identified as large from frequency. The rearrangement links TRBV4-1 to TRBJ2-1. CDR3 size: 16 residues. Germline V CDR1 and CDR2: MGHRA, YSYEKL. This CDR3 is CASSQDRASGSNEQFF.

This clonotype registers medium-sized by frequency. The chain joins TRBV6-2 or TRBV6-3 to TRBJ2-2; lacking DNA, the TRBD2 call made by TCRdb goes unchecked. Germline CDR1 and CDR2: MNHEY and SVGEGT. The CDR3 has 15 amino acids. The CDR3 spells CASRSGGADTGELFF.